These T cell receptor beta chains were read from a single sample in a study of blood T cell repertoires in COVID-19. Generated by immunoSEQ multiplex PCR, the TCRdb table keeps only in-frame clones and is missing some. The sample yields 230,000 or so clones, roughly 80% seen once. Sequences were obtained from peripheral blood. The receptors here all came from a man aged 30 to 39 with active or convalescent COVID-19. The CDR3 runs from the conserved cysteine through the conserved F or W. A D gene is named only where the DNA matches it firmly. Expanded clones are given a class, and other clones once, few, many or no size at all.

J,size,D,V,length,CDR3,DNA
TRBJ1-2,NA,NA,TRBV6-5,16,CASSYSSRVLGYGYTF,TGTGCCAGCAGTTACTCGAGTCGAGTCCTCGGCTATGGCTACACCTTC
TRBJ2-5,NA,TRBD2,TRBV5-4,17,CASSPGTSGGLKGTQYF,TGTGCCAGCAGCCCGGGGACTAGCGGGGGGCTAAAAGGGACCCAGTACTTC
TRBJ1-5,few,TRBD1,TRBV18,15,CASSPGQERNQPQHF,TGTGCCAGCTCTCCAGGACAGGAACGCAATCAGCCCCAGCATTTT
TRBJ2-3,NA,TRBD2,TRBV13,16,CASSSTSGGDTDTQYF,TGTGCCAGCAGCTCGACTAGCGGGGGGGACACAGATACGCAGTATTTT
TRBJ1-1,NA,NA,TRBV5-6,15,CASSLGGGMNTEAFF,TGTGCCAGCAGCTTGGGCGGGGGAATGAACACTGAAGCTTTCTTT
TRBJ1-1,once,TRBD1,TRBV3-1/TRBV3-2,16,CASSPLRQGAAVEAFF,TGTGCCAGCAGCCCCCTCCGACAGGGGGCAGCCGTTGAAGCTTTCTTT
TRBJ1-1,NA,NA,TRBV4-1,12,CASSQVSGEAFF,TGCGCCAGCAGCCAAGTCAGCGGAGAAGCTTTCTTT
TRBJ2-7,NA,NA,TRBV7-9,12,CASSDGTYEQYF,TGTGCCAGCAGCGACGGGACTTACGAGCAGTACTTC
TRBJ2-4,NA,NA,TRBV6-2/TRBV6-3,14,CASSYSGRGNIQYF,TGTGCCAGCAGTTACTCAGGAAGGGGCAACATTCAGTACTTC
TRBJ1-1,once,NA,TRBV6-5,14,CASSYGPVNTEAFF,TGTGCCAGCAGTTACGGCCCTGTGAACACTGAAGCTTTCTTT
TRBJ2-7,NA,NA,TRBV19,14,CASTLRGATYEQYF,TGTGCCAGTACCTTACGGGGGGCCACCTACGAGCAGTACTTC
TRBJ1-3,NA,NA,TRBV29-1,13,CSVVTGSGNTIYF,TGCAGCGTTGTAACCGGGAGTGGAAACACCATATATTTT
TRBJ1-5,NA,TRBD1,TRBV28,14,CASSSGTGWQPQHF,TGTGCCAGCAGTTCCGGGACAGGGTGGCAGCCCCAGCATTTT
TRBJ2-7,NA,TRBD2,TRBV7-2,17,CASSLVSAGTSGYEQYF,TGTGCCAGCAGCTTAGTTTCTGCCGGGACTAGCGGCTACGAGCAGTACTTC
TRBJ2-7,few,NA,TRBV9,14,CASSTQERLGEQYF,TGTGCCAGCAGCACCCAAGAGAGGCTGGGCGAGCAGTACTTC
TRBJ2-7,NA,NA,TRBV6-5,12,CASHRGSYEQYF,TGTGCCAGCCACCGGGGTTCCTACGAGCAGTACTTC
TRBJ2-4,NA,NA,TRBV2,16,CASSRTSTLGKNIQYF,TGTGCCAGCAGTAGGACATCTACCCTAGGCAAAAACATTCAGTACTTC
TRBJ2-3,NA,NA,TRBV4-2,13,CASRELSEDTQYF,TGTGCCAGCAGGGAGCTTTCGGAAGATACGCAGTATTTT
TRBJ1-2,NA,TRBD1,TRBV6-5,14,CASSYSQTGRGYTF,TGTGCCAGCAGTTACTCTCAGACAGGGCGAGGCTACACCTTC
TRBJ2-1,NA,TRBD2,TRBV5-1,14,CASSTVPGGNEQFF,TGCGCCAGCTCGACCGTTCCGGGAGGCAATGAGCAGTTCTTC
TRBJ1-4,NA,TRBD1,TRBV6-5,14,CASRTGGTGEKLFF,TGTGCCAGCAGGACAGGGGGGACGGGTGAAAAACTGTTTTTT
TRBJ2-1,NA,TRBD2,TRBV5-1,17,CASEEYSGRAKGSEQFF,TGCGCCAGCGAGGAGTATAGCGGGAGGGCCAAAGGCAGTGAGCAGTTCTTC
TRBJ2-7,once,TRBD1,TRBV2,14,CASLEGRQGYEQYF,TGTGCCAGCCTGGAAGGGAGACAGGGATACGAGCAGTACTTC
TRBJ1-6,once,NA,TRBV2,14,CASSSGTGNSPLHF,TGTGCCAGCAGTTCCGGGACTGGGAATTCACCCCTCCACTTT
TRBJ1-4,NA,TRBD1,TRBV6-1,15,CASSDWGTGDEKLFF,TGTGCCAGCAGTGATTGGGGGACAGGGGATGAAAAACTGTTTTTT
TRBJ2-1,NA,TRBD1,TRBV11-1,15,CASSPRTGIDNEQFF,TGTGCCAGCAGCCCTCGGACAGGGATAGACAATGAGCAGTTCTTC
TRBJ1-2,NA,NA,TRBV2,14,CASSEQLGAWGYTF,TGTGCCAGCAGTGAACAACTGGGGGCCTGGGGCTACACCTTC
TRBJ1-1,NA,NA,TRBV24-1,12,CATPRVCTEAFF,TGTGCCACCCCGAGGGTGTGCACTGAAGCTTTCTTT
TRBJ2-5,NA,TRBD2,TRBV7-6,15,CASSLETSALETQYF,TGTGCCAGCAGCTTAGAGACTAGCGCGTTGGAGACCCAGTACTTC
TRBJ1-6,few,NA,TRBV5-1,14,CASSLHRDLTPLHF,TGCGCCAGCAGCTTACACAGGGATCTTACACCCCTCCACTTT
TRBJ1-5,NA,NA,TRBV4-2,13,CASSQGGEQPQHF,TGTGCCAGCAGCCAAGGGGGGGAACAGCCCCAGCATTTT
TRBJ1-5,NA,NA,TRBV20-1,13,CSASIGPAGPQHF,TGCAGTGCTAGTATTGGTCCGGCGGGGCCCCAGCATTTT
TRBJ2-1,NA,TRBD2,TRBV30,14,CASSGTSVYNEQFF,TGTGCCAGCTCCGGGACTAGCGTATACAATGAGCAGTTCTTC
TRBJ1-1,NA,NA,TRBV7-9,14,CASSFTGTNTEAFF,TGTGCCAGCAGCTTTACGGGGACAAACACTGAAGCTTTCTTT
TRBJ2-5,NA,NA,TRBV5-5,15,CASSFFLSTQETQYF,TGTGCCAGCAGCTTCTTCCTGAGCACCCAAGAGACCCAGTACTTC
TRBJ2-7,NA,NA,TRBV24-1,12,CATSDRDNEQYF,TGTGCCACCAGTGACCGGGACAACGAGCAGTACTTC
TRBJ2-5,NA,TRBD2,TRBV6-4,15,CASMLLAGVGETQYF,TGTGCCAGCATGTTACTAGCGGGAGTGGGGGAGACCCAGTACTTC
TRBJ2-1,once,NA,TRBV9,15,CASSVEDFQGSEQFF,TGTGCCAGCAGCGTAGAGGACTTTCAGGGGTCTGAGCAGTTCTTC
TRBJ2-2,NA,TRBD2,TRBV2,13,CAPWGGNTGELFF,TGTGCCCCATGGGGGGGGAACACCGGGGAGCTGTTTTTT
TRBJ1-2,NA,NA,TRBV30,14,CAWSLGHPEGGYTF,TGTGCCTGGAGTCTCGGCCATCCCGAGGGTGGCTACACCTTC
TRBJ2-7,NA,TRBD1,TRBV28,12,CASSPLPGQRHF,TGTGCCAGCAGTCCTCTTCCGGGACAGCGGCACTTC
TRBJ1-6,NA,NA,TRBV5-4,15,CASSLGRETNSPLHF,TGTGCCAGCAGCTTGGGAAGGGAGACCAATTCACCCCTCCACTTT
TRBJ1-2,NA,NA,TRBV28,12,CASSSGGYGYTF,TGTGCCAGCAGTTCGGGAGGCTATGGCTACACCTTC
TRBJ2-1,few,NA,TRBV28,14,CASSLPLGAKEQFF,TGTGCCAGCAGTTTACCCTTGGGGGCAAAGGAGCAGTTCTTC